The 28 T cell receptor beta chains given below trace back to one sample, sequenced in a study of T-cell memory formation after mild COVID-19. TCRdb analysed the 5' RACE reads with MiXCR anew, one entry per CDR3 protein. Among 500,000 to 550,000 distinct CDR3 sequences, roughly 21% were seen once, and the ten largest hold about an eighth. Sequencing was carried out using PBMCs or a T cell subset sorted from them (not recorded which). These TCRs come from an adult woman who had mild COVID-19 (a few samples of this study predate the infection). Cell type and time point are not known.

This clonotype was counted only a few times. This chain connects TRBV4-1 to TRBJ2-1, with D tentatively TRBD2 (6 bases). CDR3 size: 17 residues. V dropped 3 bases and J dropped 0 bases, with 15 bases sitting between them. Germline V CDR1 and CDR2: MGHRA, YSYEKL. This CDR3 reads CASSHGAGPNSYNEQFF. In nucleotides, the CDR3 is TGCGCCAGCAGCCATGGGGCGGGGCCAAACTCCTACAATGAGCAGTTCTTC.

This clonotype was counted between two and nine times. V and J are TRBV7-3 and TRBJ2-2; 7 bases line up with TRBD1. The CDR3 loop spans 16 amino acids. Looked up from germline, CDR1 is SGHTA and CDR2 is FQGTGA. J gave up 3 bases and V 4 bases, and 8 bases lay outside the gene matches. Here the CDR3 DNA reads TGTGCCAGCAGCTCCAGACAGGGTATGGACACCGGGGAGCTGTTTTTT. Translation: CASSSRQGMDTGELFF.

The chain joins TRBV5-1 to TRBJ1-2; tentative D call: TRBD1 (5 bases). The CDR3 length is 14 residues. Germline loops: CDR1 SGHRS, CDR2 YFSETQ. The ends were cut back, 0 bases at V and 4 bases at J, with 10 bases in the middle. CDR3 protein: CASSLGRAGYGYTF. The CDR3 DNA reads TGCGCCAGCAGCTTGGGCAGGGCTGGCTATGGCTACACCTTC.

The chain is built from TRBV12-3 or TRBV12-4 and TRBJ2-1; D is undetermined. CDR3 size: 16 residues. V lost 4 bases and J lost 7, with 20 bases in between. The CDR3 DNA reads TGTGCCAGCAGTTCCCCTAGGTTTGAGAATTCGAATGAGCAGTTCTTC. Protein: CASSSPRFENSNEQFF.

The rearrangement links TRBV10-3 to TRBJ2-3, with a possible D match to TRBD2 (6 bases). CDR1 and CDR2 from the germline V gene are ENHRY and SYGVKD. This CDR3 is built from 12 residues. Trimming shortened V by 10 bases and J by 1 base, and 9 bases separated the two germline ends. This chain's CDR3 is CATLAGTDTQYF. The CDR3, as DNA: TGTGCCACGTTAGCGGGCACAGATACGCAGTATTTT.

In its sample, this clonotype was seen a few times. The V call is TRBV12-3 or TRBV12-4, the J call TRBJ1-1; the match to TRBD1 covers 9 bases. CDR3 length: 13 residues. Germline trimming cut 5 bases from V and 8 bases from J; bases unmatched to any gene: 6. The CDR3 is CASSPRDRVEAFF. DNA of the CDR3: TGTGCCAGCAGTCCCCGGGACAGGGTAGAAGCTTTCTTT.

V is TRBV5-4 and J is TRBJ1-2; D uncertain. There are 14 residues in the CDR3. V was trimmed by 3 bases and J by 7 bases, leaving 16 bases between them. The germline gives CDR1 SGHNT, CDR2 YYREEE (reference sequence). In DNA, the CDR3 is TGTGCCAGCAGCTCGGTAGATTACGGTCCTGGCTACACCTTC. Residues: CASSSVDYGPGYTF.

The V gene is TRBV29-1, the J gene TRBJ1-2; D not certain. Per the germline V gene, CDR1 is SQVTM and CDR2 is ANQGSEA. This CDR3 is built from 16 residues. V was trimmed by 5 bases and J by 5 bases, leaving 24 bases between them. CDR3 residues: CSVSNFGGGFEYGYTF. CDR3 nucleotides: TGCAGCGTTTCTAATTTTGGAGGTGGTTTTGAATATGGCTACACCTTC. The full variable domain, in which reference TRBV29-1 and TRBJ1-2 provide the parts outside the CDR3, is SAVISQKPSRDICQRGTSLTIQCQVDSQVTMMFWYRQQPGQSLTLIATANQGSEATYESGFVIDKFPISRPNLTFSTLTVSNMSPEDSSIYLCSVSNFGGGFEYGYTFGSGTRLTVV.

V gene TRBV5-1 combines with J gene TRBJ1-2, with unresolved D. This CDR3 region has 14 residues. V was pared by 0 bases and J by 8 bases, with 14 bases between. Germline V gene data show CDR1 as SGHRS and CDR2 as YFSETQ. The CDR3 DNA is TGCGCCAGCAGCTTGGGGGATTTTGCCTACGGCTACACCTTC. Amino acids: CASSLGDFAYGYTF.

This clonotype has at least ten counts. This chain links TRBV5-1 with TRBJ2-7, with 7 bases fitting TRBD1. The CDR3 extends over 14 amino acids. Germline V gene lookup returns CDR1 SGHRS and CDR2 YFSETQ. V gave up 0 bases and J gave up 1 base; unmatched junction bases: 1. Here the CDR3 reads CASSLGDRSYEQYF. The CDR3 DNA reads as TGCGCCAGCAGCTTGGGGGACAGATCCTACGAGCAGTACTTC.

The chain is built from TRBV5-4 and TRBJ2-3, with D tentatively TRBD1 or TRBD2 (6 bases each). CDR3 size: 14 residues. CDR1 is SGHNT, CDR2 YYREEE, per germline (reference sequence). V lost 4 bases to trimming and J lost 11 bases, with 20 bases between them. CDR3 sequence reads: CASSVGGETMVQYF. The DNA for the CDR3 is TGTGCCAGCAGCGTGGGGGGCGAAACCATGGTGCAGTATTTT.

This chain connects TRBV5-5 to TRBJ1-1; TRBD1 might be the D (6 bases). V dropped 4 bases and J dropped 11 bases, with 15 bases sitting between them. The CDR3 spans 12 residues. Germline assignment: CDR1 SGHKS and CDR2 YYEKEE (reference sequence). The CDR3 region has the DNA TGTGCCAGCAGCCTGTCAGGGGAGACGGCTTTCTTT. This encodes CASSLSGETAFF. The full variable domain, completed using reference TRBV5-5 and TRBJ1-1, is DAGVTQSPTHLIKTRGQQVTLRCSPISGHKSVSWYQQVLGQGPQFIFQYYEKEERGRGNFPDRFSARQFPNYSSELNVNALLLGDSALYLCASSLSGETAFFGQGTRLTVV.

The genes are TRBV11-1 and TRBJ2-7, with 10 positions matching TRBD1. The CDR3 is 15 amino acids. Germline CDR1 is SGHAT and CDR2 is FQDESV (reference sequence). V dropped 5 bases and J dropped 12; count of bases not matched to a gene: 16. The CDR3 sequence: CASSPGQGRLRARYF. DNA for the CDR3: TGTGCCAGCAGCCCGGGACAGGGGAGACTACGAGCAAGGTACTTC. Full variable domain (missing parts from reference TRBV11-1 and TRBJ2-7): EAEVAQSPRYKITEKSQAVAFWCDPISGHATLYWYRQILGQGPELLVQFQDESVVDDSQLPKDRFSAERLKGVDSTLKIQPAELGDSAMYLCASSPGQGRLRARYFGPGTRLTVT.

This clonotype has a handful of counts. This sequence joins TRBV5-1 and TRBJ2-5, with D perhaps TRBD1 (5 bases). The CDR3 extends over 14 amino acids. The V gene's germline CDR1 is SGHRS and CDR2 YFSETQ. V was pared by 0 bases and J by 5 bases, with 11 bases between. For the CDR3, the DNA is TGCGCCAGCAGCTTGGATGAAGGGGCCGAGACCCAGTACTTC. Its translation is CASSLDEGAETQYF.

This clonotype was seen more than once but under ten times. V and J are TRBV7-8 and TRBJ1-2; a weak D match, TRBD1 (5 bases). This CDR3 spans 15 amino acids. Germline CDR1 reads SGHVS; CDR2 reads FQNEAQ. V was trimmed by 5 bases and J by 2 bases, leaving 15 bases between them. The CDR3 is CASSQPDTYNYGYTF. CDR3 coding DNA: TGTGCCAGCAGCCAGCCGGACACGTACAACTATGGCTACACCTTC.

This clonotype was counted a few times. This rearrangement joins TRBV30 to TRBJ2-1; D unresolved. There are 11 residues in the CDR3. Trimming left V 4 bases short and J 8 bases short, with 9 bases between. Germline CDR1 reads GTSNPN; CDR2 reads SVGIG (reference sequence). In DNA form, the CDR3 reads TGTGCCTGGATCCTGGGGTATGAGCAGTTCTTC. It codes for CAWILGYEQFF. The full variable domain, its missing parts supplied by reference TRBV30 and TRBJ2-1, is SQTIHQWPATLVQPVGSPLSLECTVEGTSNPNLYWYRQAAGRGLQLLFYSVGIGQISSEVPQNLSASRPQDRQFILSSKKLLLSDSGFYLCAWILGYEQFFGPGTRLTVL.

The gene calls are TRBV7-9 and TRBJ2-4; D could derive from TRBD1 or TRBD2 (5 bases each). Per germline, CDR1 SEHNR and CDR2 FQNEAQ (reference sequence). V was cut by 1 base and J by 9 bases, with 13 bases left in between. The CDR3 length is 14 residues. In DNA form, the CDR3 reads TGTGCCAGCAGCTTAGAGGGGACCGTTCCCATTCAGTACTTC. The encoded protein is CASSLEGTVPIQYF.

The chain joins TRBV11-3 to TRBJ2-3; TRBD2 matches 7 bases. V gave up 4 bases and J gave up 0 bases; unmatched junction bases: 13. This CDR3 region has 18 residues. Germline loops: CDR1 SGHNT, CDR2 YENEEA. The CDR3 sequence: CASSYRASGDTSTDTQYF. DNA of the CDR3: TGTGCCAGCAGCTATCGGGCTAGCGGAGATACTAGCACAGATACGCAGTATTTT.

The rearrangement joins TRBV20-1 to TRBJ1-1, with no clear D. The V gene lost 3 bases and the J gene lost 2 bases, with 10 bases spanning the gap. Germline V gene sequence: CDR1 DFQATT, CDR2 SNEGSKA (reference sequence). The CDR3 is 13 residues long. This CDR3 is CSASPTSNTEAFF. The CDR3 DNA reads TGCAGTGCTAGTCCAACCAGTAACACTGAAGCTTTCTTT.

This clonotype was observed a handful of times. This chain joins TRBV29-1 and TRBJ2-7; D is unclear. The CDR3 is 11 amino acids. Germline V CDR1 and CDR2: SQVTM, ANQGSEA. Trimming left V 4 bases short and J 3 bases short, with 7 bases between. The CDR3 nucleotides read TGCAGCGTTGGGTCTTACTACGAGCAGTACTTC. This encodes CSVGSYYEQYF.

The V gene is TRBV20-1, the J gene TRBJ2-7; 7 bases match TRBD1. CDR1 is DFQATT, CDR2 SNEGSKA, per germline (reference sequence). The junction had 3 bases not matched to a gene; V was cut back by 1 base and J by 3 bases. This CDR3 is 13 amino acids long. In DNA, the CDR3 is TGCAGTGCTAGAGGACAGGGCGGCTACGAGCAGTACTTC. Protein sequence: CSARGQGGYEQYF.

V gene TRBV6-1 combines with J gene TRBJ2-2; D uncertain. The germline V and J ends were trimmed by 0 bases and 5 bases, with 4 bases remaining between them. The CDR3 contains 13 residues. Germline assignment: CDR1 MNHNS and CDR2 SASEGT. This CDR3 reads CASSEASTGELFF. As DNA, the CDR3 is TGTGCCAGCAGTGAAGCCTCTACCGGGGAGCTGTTTTTT.

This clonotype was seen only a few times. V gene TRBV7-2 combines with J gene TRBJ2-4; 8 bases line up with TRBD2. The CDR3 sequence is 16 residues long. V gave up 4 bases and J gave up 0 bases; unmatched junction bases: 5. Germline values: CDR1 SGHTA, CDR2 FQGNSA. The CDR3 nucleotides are TGTGCCAGCAGCTCTTTAGCGGGACTAGCCAAAAACATTCAGTACTTC. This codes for CASSSLAGLAKNIQYF. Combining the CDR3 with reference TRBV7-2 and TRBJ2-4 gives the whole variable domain GAGVSQSPSNKVTEKGKDVELRCDPISGHTALYWYRQSLGQGLEFLIYFQGNSAPDKSGLPSDRFSAERTGGSVSTLTIQRTQQEDSAVYLCASSSLAGLAKNIQYFGAGTRLSVL.

CDR3 DNA: TGTGCCAGCAGCTTGCCCCCCTACAATGAGCAGTTCTTC. This translates into CASSLPPYNEQFF. The chain joins TRBV7-9 to TRBJ2-1; no definite D call. CDR1 is SEHNR and CDR2 is FQNEAQ in the germline V gene (reference sequence). This CDR3 comprises 13 residues. V was trimmed by 3 bases and J by 2 bases, leaving 5 bases between them.

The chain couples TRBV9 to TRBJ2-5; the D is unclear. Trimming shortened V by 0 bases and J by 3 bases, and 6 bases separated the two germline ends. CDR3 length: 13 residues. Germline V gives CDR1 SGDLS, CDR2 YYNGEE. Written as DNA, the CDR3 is TGTGCCAGCAGCGTAGAACTCGAAGAGACCCAGTACTTC. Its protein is CASSVELEETQYF.

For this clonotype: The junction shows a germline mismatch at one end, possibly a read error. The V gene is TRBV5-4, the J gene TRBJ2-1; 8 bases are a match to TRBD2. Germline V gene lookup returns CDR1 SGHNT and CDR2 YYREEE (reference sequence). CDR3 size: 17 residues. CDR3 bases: TGTTCCAGCAGCCTCGTATTTCTAGCGGGTGTATACAATGAGCAGTTCTTC. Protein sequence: CSSSLVFLAGVYNEQFF.

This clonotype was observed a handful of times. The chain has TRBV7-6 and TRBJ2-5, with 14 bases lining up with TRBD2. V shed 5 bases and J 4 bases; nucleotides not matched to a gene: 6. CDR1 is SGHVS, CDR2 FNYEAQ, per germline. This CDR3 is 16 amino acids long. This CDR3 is CASSATSGGARETQYF. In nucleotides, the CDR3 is TGTGCCAGCAGCGCGACTAGCGGGGGGGCGCGAGAGACCCAGTACTTC. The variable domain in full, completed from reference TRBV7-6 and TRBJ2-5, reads GAGVSQSPRYKVTKRGQDVALRCDPISGHVSLYWYRQALGQGPEFLTYFNYEAQQDKSGLPNDRFSAERPEGSISTLTIQRTEQRDSAMYRCASSATSGGARETQYFGPGTRLLVL.

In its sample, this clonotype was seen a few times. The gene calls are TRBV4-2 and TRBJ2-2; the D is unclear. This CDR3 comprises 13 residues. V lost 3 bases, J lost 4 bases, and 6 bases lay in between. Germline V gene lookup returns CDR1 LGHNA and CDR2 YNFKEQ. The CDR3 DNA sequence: TGTGCCAGCAGCCAGAGAGTCACCGGGGAGCTGTTTTTT. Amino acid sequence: CASSQRVTGELFF.